The present entry profiles one T cell receptor (beta chain) with its context. Its antigen is unidentified. This record belongs to a study of T cell responses to AZD1222 COVID-19 vaccine. Findings of the study overall: Repertoires were obtained only post-peak T cell response. The span of vaccine-associated CD4 TCRs extended across spike, with dominance at 160-218 and 743-854. Baseline testing showed seropositivity in only 6 or 7 AZD1222 recipients.

Trimming stripped 7 bases from V and 7 bases from J, with 15 bases between. Germline V gives CDR1 SGHAT, CDR2 FQNNGV. CDR3 length equals 13 residues. Generated by immunoSEQ multiplex PCR, the TCRdb table keeps only in-frame clones and is missing some. The sample gives 55,000 to 85,000 clones, roughly 84% of which show up once; approximately 9.8% is in the top ten. The chain couples TRBV11-2 to TRBJ2-3; D is possibly TRBD2 (7 bases). The sequence was collected from an adult in good health. Sample: peripheral blood, taken on day 0 of AZD1222 vaccination. CDR3 amino acids: CASTGGGGNTQYF. In nucleotides, the CDR3 is TGTGCCAGCACCGGCGGGGGCGGGAATACGCAGTATTTT.